The clone carrying this T cell receptor beta chain was found a few times. Antigen unknown. The sample comes from a study of cytomegalovirus exposure and HLA in healthy donors. The study ran its PCR with 60 Vbeta and 13 Jbeta primers. Sequenced by immunoSEQ multiplex PCR; TCRdb stores in-frame clones only, minus some. The table shows some 180,000 clones, with about 85% occurring only once. Regarding the study as a whole: Under in vitro conditions, a few CMV-associated chains were confirmed as specific for CMV antigens. In the analysis, some V segments, TRBV6-2 and TRBV6-3 included, were excluded as indistinguishable.

Unrecorded immune exposures were likely, despite nominal health at sampling. CDR3 length: 16 residues. Trimming cost V 0 bases and J 5 bases; bases outside gene matches: 9. Germline values: CDR1 SGHDT, CDR2 YYEEEE. The specimen was PBMCs. The receptor was isolated from a girl between 5 and 17 years old in good health and CMV-seropositive. The rearrangement uses TRBV5-6 and TRBJ2-3, with 7 bases lining up with TRBD2. The CDR3 is CASSLAGREQVDTQYF. The DNA of the CDR3 is TGTGCCAGCAGCTTGGCTGGGCGGGAGCAGGTAGATACGCAGTATTTT.